Following are 11 T cell receptor beta chains from one sample sequenced in a study of yellow fever vaccine responses in identical twins (dated by TCRdb to the late 2010s). Receptor libraries were prepared by RT-PCR. The sequencing machine was an Illumina HiSeq 2500. TCRdb passed the public sequencing reads through fastp at Q25 and MiXCR, retaining productive beta sequences. CDR3 protein sequences are deduplicated, and each keeps its most common genes and DNA. The sample has approximately 32,000 distinct CDR3 sequences on record, about three fifths of them singletons. The top ten clonotypes cover 4.5% of the sample. The sample here was T cells from blood (PBMCs), unsorted or a sorted subset (not recorded which), taken before or after yellow fever vaccination (not recorded which). Receptors were obtained from a woman in her late teens or twenties who received the yellow fever vaccine. Donor details come from another sample of the same person, matched by shared clones.

The V call is TRBV13, the J call TRBJ2-1; 10 bases line up with TRBD2. V shed 8 bases, J shed 6 bases, and the junction held 10 bases outside the gene matches. The CDR3 is made up of 15 amino acids. The germline gives CDR1 PRHDT, CDR2 FYEKMQ (reference sequence). In DNA form, the CDR3 reads TGTGCCAGCCGCCGCGCTAGCGGGGGCCTCAATGAGCAGTTCTTC. Translation gives CASRRASGGLNEQFF.

V usage is TRBV12-3 or TRBV12-4 and J usage is TRBJ2-7, with no clear D. Trimming shortened V by 6 bases and J by 3 bases, and 12 bases separated the two germline ends. This CDR3 is built from 13 residues. The CDR3 reads CASRARVGYEQYF. CDR3 bases: TGTGCCAGCAGGGCACGGGTAGGCTACGAGCAGTACTTC.

This chain links TRBV14 with TRBJ2-3; D remains unclear. The V end was cut by 3 bases, the J end by 3 bases, with 4 bases between. There are 12 residues in the CDR3. Germline V lookup: CDR1 SGHDN, CDR2 FVKESK. CDR3 residues: CASSQVTDTQYF. CDR3 in DNA: TGTGCCAGCAGCCAGGTTACAGATACGCAGTATTTT. Full variable domain (outside the CDR3, taken from reference TRBV14 and TRBJ2-3): EAGVTQFPSHSVIEKGQTVTLRCDPISGHDNLYWYRRVMGKEIKFLLHFVKESKQDESGMPNNRFLAERTGGTYSTLKVQPAELEDSGVYFCASSQVTDTQYFGPGTRLTVL.

The V gene is TRBV7-6, the J gene TRBJ2-5; possibly TRBD1 or TRBD2 for D (5 bases each). The ends were cut back, 2 bases at V and 5 bases at J, with 12 bases in the middle. Per the germline V gene, CDR1 is SGHVS and CDR2 is FNYEAQ. This CDR3 is built from 14 residues. The CDR3 nucleotides are TGTGCCAGCAGCTTAAGAGGGTCAGGGGAGACCCAGTACTTC. Amino acids: CASSLRGSGETQYF.

The chain uses TRBV29-1 and TRBJ2-4; possibly TRBD2 for D (5 bases). Trimming removed 4 bases from V and 2 bases from J, with 18 bases in between. Germline values: CDR1 SQVTM, CDR2 ANQGSEA. CDR3 size: 16 residues. CDR3 residues: CSVVFSWELTKNIQYF. For the CDR3, the DNA is TGCAGCGTTGTATTCAGCTGGGAGTTAACCAAAAACATTCAGTACTTC.

The chain combines TRBV28 with TRBJ2-7; D remains unclear. Trimming stripped 7 bases from V and 3 bases from J, with 10 bases between. Germline assignment: CDR1 MDHEN and CDR2 SYDVKM. The length of the CDR3 is 12 residues. The CDR3 sequence is CASNSVRYEQYF. The CDR3 nucleotides are TGTGCCAGCAATTCGGTTCGCTACGAGCAGTACTTC.

This chain joins TRBV11-2 and TRBJ2-3; D is undetermined. Trimming pared 5 bases from V and 5 bases from J, leaving 14 bases between. Germline CDR1 is SGHAT and CDR2 is FQNNGV. This CDR3 comprises 14 residues. CDR3 in amino acids: CASSTYSTGDTQYF. In nucleotides, the CDR3 is TGTGCCAGCAGCACCTACTCGACCGGAGATACGCAGTATTTT.

The table lists this clonotype with a few counts. CDR3 in DNA: TGTGCCTGGAGGGTCTACGGTAGCTCCTACGAGCAGTACGTC. It specifies CAWRVYGSSYEQYV. The chain is built from TRBV30 and TRBJ2-7; D uncertain. The CDR3 runs 14 residues. Germline CDR1 reads GTSNPN; CDR2 reads SVGIG (reference sequence). Trimming removed 3 bases at V and 0 bases at J, with 12 bases between.

This clonotype has a handful of counts. The rearrangement uses TRBV6-1 and TRBJ1-4; maybe TRBD1 (5 bases). Germline values: CDR1 MNHNS, CDR2 SASEGT. The germline V and J ends were trimmed by 5 bases and 8 bases, with 9 bases remaining between them. The CDR3 spans 12 residues. The CDR3 coding sequence is TGTGCCAGCAGTCCAGGGCGGGAAAAACTGTTTTTT. Its protein product is CASSPGREKLFF.

The chain combines TRBV10-3 with TRBJ2-2; the D gene is possibly TRBD1 (6 bases). The CDR3 spans 15 residues. V was clipped by 0 bases and J by 5 bases, with 10 bases between them. Germline V gives CDR1 ENHRY, CDR2 SYGVKD. This CDR3 is CAISESRGRTGELFF. The DNA for the CDR3 is TGTGCCATCAGTGAGTCCAGGGGAAGAACCGGGGAGCTGTTTTTT.

This clonotype was observed once. V usage is TRBV23-1 and J usage is TRBJ1-1, with TRBD1 as a possible D gene (6 bases). TRBV23-1 is placed among ORFs of uncertain function. This CDR3 is 14 amino acids long. Between the trimmed V and J ends, which lost 5 bases and 3 bases, there was a span of 13 bases. The CDR3 region has the DNA TGCGCCAGCAGTGAGCCGGGGGCGGACACTGAAGCTTTCTTT. The encoded protein is CASSEPGADTEAFF.